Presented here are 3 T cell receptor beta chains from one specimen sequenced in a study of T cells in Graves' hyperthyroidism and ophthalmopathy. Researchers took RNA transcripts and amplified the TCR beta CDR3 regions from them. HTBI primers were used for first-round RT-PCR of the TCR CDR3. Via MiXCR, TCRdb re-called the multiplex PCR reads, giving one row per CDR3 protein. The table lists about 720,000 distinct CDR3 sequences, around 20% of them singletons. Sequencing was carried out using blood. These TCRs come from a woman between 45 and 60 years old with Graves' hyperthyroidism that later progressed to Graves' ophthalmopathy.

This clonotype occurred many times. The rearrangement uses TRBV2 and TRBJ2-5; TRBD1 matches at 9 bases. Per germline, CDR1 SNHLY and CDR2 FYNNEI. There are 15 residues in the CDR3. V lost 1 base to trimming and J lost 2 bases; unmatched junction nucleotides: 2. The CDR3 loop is CASSEGQGVQETQYF. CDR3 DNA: TGTGCCAGCAGTGAAGGACAGGGGGTTCAAGAGACCCAGTACTTC. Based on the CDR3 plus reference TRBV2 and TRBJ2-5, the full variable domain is EPEVTQTPSHQVTQMGQEVILRCVPISNHLYFYWYRQILGQKVEFLVSFYNNEISEKSEIFDDQFSVERPDGSNFTLKIRSTKLEDSAMYFCASSEGQGVQETQYFGPGTRLLVL.

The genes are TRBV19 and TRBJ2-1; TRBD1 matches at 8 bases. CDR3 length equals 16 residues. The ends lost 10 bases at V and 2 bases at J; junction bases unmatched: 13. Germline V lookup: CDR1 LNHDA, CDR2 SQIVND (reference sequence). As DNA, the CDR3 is TGTGCCACAACAGACAGGGGCGTCCGACCCTACAATGAGCAGTTCTTC. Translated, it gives CATTDRGVRPYNEQFF.

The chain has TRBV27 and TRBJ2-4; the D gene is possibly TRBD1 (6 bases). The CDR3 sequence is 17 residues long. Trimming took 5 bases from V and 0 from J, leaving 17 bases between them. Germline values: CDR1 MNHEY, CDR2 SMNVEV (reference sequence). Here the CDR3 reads CASSDSGTSVAKNIQYF. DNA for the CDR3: TGTGCCAGCAGTGATTCCGGGACAAGTGTAGCCAAAAACATTCAGTACTTC.